This T cell receptor beta chain was recovered during a study of neoadjuvant nivolumab and ipilimumab in lung cancer. Study-wide points: From pretherapy to surgery, tumor richness and clonality rose with dual therapy. Blood richness before therapy tracked richness in tumors resected after neoadjuvant therapy. Compared with tumor-adjacent uninvolved lung, resected tumors showed greater richness and clonality.

Germline V CDR1 and CDR2: MGHRA, YSYEKL. The V end was cut by 2 bases, the J end by 1 base, with 8 bases between. CDR3 length: 14 residues. TCRdb's copy holds only in-frame clones and misses some; the assay was immunoSEQ multiplex PCR. The data show about 30,000 clones, around 80% seen once. This clone is a singleton in its sample. Its antigen is still unknown. The chain couples TRBV4-1 to TRBJ1-2; D remains unclear. The TCR sequence derives from an adult with non-small cell lung cancer. Sample: tumor tissue, taken after neoadjuvant nivolumab, alone or with ipilimumab, at or shortly before surgery. The CDR3 protein is CASSQTSNNYGYTF. The CDR3 DNA is TGCGCCAGCAGCCAAACATCGAATAACTATGGCTACACCTTC.